Presented here are 13 T cell receptor beta chains from one specimen sequenced in a study of graft-versus-host responses after intestinal transplantation (dated by TCRdb to about 2021). What the time point label conveys for this sample: cells obtained before transplantation from donor or recipient. These receptors have no known antigen. The library relied on the immunoSEQ multiplex PCR assay. TCRdb stores this immuneACCESS table with in-frame sequences only. Part of the clones is absent; in the studies checked, under half of the shortfall reflects unresolved V genes, and no reason is known for the rest. This sample gives over 85,000 clones in total; roughly 91% of them show up just once. The top ten clones comprise approximately 0.17% of the sample. Sequenced material: unstimulated CD4+ T cells sorted from spleen or lymph node cells, taken before transplant. These receptor sequences come from a human donor who was the organ donor for an intestinal transplant.

This chain connects TRBV7-9 to TRBJ2-7, with D possibly TRBD2 on 5 matching bases. The V end was cut by 1 base, the J end by 6 bases, with 10 bases between. The germline gives CDR1 SEHNR, CDR2 FQNEAQ (reference sequence). The CDR3 is made up of 13 amino acids. DNA of the CDR3: TGTGCCAGCAGCTTAGTTCTAGGGAGCGAGCAGTACTTC. Protein: CASSLVLGSEQYF.

For the CDR3, the DNA is TGTGCCAGCACCCCCGGACAGGGTCGAGAGACCCAGTACTTC. Translating gives CASTPGQGRETQYF. V usage is TRBV4-2 and J usage is TRBJ2-5; 8 bases align to TRBD1. The CDR3 spans 14 residues. Per germline, CDR1 LGHNA and CDR2 YNFKEQ. V lost 7 bases to trimming and J lost 4 bases; unmatched junction nucleotides: 8.

This chain connects TRBV11-2 to TRBJ2-7; D perhaps matches TRBD2 (5 bases). Trimming removed 3 bases from V and 6 bases from J, with 15 bases in between. There are 14 residues in the CDR3. Germline V gives CDR1 SGHAT, CDR2 FQNNGV. As DNA, the CDR3 is TGTGCCAGCAGCTTTACGTCGGGAACTGGCGAGCAGTACTTC. It specifies CASSFTSGTGEQYF.

The rearrangement uses TRBV19 and TRBJ1-2, with TRBD1 as a possible D gene (5 bases). With 4 bases removed from V and 4 bases from J, the gap between germline ends came to 10 bases. The CDR3 length is 13 residues. CDR1 and CDR2 (germline): LNHDA, SQIVND (reference sequence). The CDR3 loop reads CASSTQGPYGYTF. The CDR3 DNA is TGTGCCAGTAGTACCCAGGGTCCCTATGGCTACACCTTC. Filled out from reference TRBV19 and TRBJ1-2, the complete variable domain reads DGGITQSPKYLFRKEGQNVTLSCEQNLNHDAMYWYRQDPGQGLRLIYYSQIVNDFQKGDIAEGYSVSREKKESFPLTVTSAQKNPTAFYLCASSTQGPYGYTFGSGTRLTVV.

This clone has just a few counts. V usage is TRBV28 and J usage is TRBJ1-5, with D uncertain. Per germline, CDR1 MDHEN and CDR2 SYDVKM. The length of the CDR3 is 12 residues. Trimming stripped 2 bases from V and 8 bases from J, with 7 bases between. In DNA form, the CDR3 reads TGTGCCAGCAGTTTACCCCCCGAGCCCCAGCATTTT. Its protein product is CASSLPPEPQHF.

The chain uses TRBV7-3 and TRBJ1-6, with D unclear. The germline V and J ends were trimmed by 5 bases and 6 bases, with 14 bases remaining between them. The CDR3 consists of 15 residues. Germline V gene sequence: CDR1 SGHTA, CDR2 FQGTGA. In nucleotides, the CDR3 is TGTGCCAGCAGCATCGACGGGATTGGTAATTCACCCCTCCACTTT. Its protein is CASSIDGIGNSPLHF.

This clone was observed once. The V call is TRBV6-6, the J call TRBJ1-2; the D gene is possibly TRBD1 (6 bases). The CDR3 consists of 14 residues. Germline V gene sequence: CDR1 MNHNY, CDR2 SVGAGI (reference sequence). V gave up 7 bases and J gave up 4 bases, with 16 bases separating them. CDR3 DNA: TGTGCCAGCACGCCTCCCGGACAGATCTATGGCTACACCTTC. Protein product: CASTPPGQIYGYTF.

V usage is TRBV7-2 and J usage is TRBJ2-2; 12 bases are a match to TRBD2. This CDR3 is 16 amino acids long. CDR1 SGHTA and CDR2 FQGNSA come from the germline V gene. Trimming at V came to 6 bases and at J to 5 bases, leaving 7 bases not matched to a gene. This CDR3 reads CASRPHLAGGTGELFF. CDR3 in DNA: TGTGCCAGCAGACCTCACCTAGCGGGGGGGACCGGGGAGCTGTTTTTT.

The J gene is TRBJ2-2, the V gene TRBV4-2; a weak D match, TRBD2 (6 bases). With 1 base removed from V and 5 bases from J, the gap between germline ends came to 17 bases. The germline V gene has CDR1 LGHNA and CDR2 YNFKEQ. The CDR3 covers 17 residues. The CDR3 is CASSQGLRGAGTGELFF. The DNA for the CDR3 is TGTGCCAGCAGCCAAGGGCTGAGAGGGGCGGGGACCGGGGAGCTGTTTTTT.

V gene TRBV7-6 combines with J gene TRBJ2-2; 9 bases align to TRBD2. The CDR3 has 16 residues. Losses at the gene ends were 1 base for V and 6 bases for J; bases not matched to a gene: 6. Germline V CDR1 and CDR2: SGHVS, FNYEAQ. The CDR3 nucleotides read TGTGCCAGCAGCTTAGGAGTTGGACTAGCGCCCGGGGAGCTGTTTTTT. Encoded protein: CASSLGVGLAPGELFF.

The chain has TRBV7-3 and TRBJ2-1, with 8 bases identical to TRBD2. Germline V lookup: CDR1 SGHTA, CDR2 FQGTGA. The trim removed 2 bases at V and 5 bases at J, leaving 5 bases unmatched. This CDR3 is built from 15 residues. CDR3 nucleotide sequence: TGTGCCAGCAGCTTAGATGGACTAGCTAACAATGAGCAGTTCTTC. Encoded protein: CASSLDGLANNEQFF.

This sequence joins TRBV11-2 and TRBJ1-3; D might be TRBD1 (6 bases). Trimming pared 3 bases from V and 3 bases from J, leaving 15 bases between. In germline, CDR1 is SGHAT, CDR2 FQNNGV. CDR3 length: 16 residues. CDR3 protein: CASSFALGRGGNTIYF. In DNA, the CDR3 is TGTGCCAGCAGCTTCGCTCTGGGCAGGGGTGGAAACACCATATATTTT.

This chain uses TRBV7-9 with TRBJ1-5; no clear D. The V end lost 5 bases, the J end lost 3 bases, and 23 bases lay between the germline ends. The CDR3 contains 18 residues. In germline, CDR1 is SEHNR, CDR2 FQNEAQ (reference sequence). The CDR3 here is CASSESPPAVLLNQPQHF. The CDR3 DNA follows: TGTGCCAGCAGCGAATCCCCCCCGGCAGTACTACTCAATCAGCCCCAGCATTTT.